This passage covers 9 T cell receptor beta chains from one sample sequenced in a study of response to subunit inactivated influenza vaccine. One entry per CDR3 protein, called by TCRdb with MiXCR from the RT-PCR reads. Of about 540,000 distinct CDR3 sequences in the sample, roughly 23% were seen once. Another study also made use of these data, one on T cells expressing NK-cell markers. From that second work: UMI-tagged 5'RACE template switching yielded the TCR beta cDNA.

The input for sequencing was CD4+ T cells sorted from PBMCs, taken roughly 12 days after vaccination. The receptors come from a man aged 45 to 65 who received an inactivated influenza vaccine.

The CDR3 nucleotides are TGTGCCACCAGCATACCTAGTTGGACTGCCGAGACCCAGTACTTC. Its protein is CATSIPSWTAETQYF. The chain links TRBV15 to TRBJ2-5; TRBD2 is a possible D gene (5 bases). This CDR3 comprises 15 residues. Trimming cost V 4 bases and J 5 bases, with 17 bases left between them. Germline-derived CDR1 and CDR2 are LNHNV and YYDKDF (reference sequence).

The chain links TRBV10-1 to TRBJ2-7; 7 bases map to TRBD1. V lost 0 bases, J lost 5 bases, and 7 bases stayed unmatched. The CDR3 sequence is 15 residues long. Germline V lookup: CDR1 WNHNN, CDR2 SYGVQD (reference sequence). CDR3 sequence: CASSESLGGYDEQYF. The CDR3 coding sequence is TGCGCCAGCAGTGAGTCTCTAGGGGGCTACGACGAGCAGTACTTC.

This chain uses TRBV28 with TRBJ1-5; D is ambiguous. V was clipped by 8 bases and J by 2 bases, with 10 bases between them. In germline, CDR1 is MDHEN, CDR2 SYDVKM. The CDR3 has 13 residues. The CDR3 nucleotides are TGTGCCAGCGGGATTGGGGGCAATCAGCCCCAGCATTTT. This codes for CASGIGGNQPQHF. The full variable domain, its missing parts supplied by reference TRBV28 and TRBJ1-5, is DVKVTQSSRYLVKRTGEKVFLECVQDMDHENMFWYRQDPGLGLRLIYFSYDVKMKEKGDIPEGYSVSREKKERFSLILESASTNQTSMYLCASGIGGNQPQHFGDGTRLSIL.

The chain employs TRBV3-1 and TRBJ1-6; D gene unclear. From germline, CDR1 is LGHDT and CDR2 YNNKEL (reference sequence). Trimming pared 4 bases from V and 5 bases from J, leaving 3 bases between. The CDR3 extends over 12 amino acids. This CDR3 is CASSLHNSPLHF. As DNA, the CDR3 is TGTGCCAGCAGCCTCCATAATTCACCCCTCCACTTT.

This clonotype was seen a handful of times. The chain couples TRBV2 to TRBJ2-2, with 8 bases matching TRBD1. V gave up 6 bases and J gave up 6 bases; unmatched junction bases: 9. Per the germline V gene, CDR1 is SNHLY and CDR2 is FYNNEI. The CDR3 sequence is 15 residues long. As DNA, the CDR3 is TGTGCCAGCAGAGTGGCAGGGGGCAGGGCCGGGGAGCTGTTTTTT. This sequence encodes CASRVAGGRAGELFF.

This clonotype was seen more than once but under ten times. One junction end disagrees with the germline gene, perhaps due to a read error. This chain links TRBV5-1 with TRBJ2-4; TRBD1 or TRBD2 may be the D gene (6 bases each). The CDR3 contains 14 residues. CDR1 and CDR2 (germline): SGHRS, YFSETQ. CDR3: CASSPRGASRVQYF. CDR3 nucleotides: TGCGCCAGCAGCCCTAGGGGGGCGAGCAGGGTTCAATACTTC.

J is TRBJ2-7 and V is TRBV4-1; D assignment may be TRBD1 or TRBD2 (5 bases each). V was clipped by 3 bases and J by 2 bases, with 20 bases between them. Germline CDR1 is MGHRA and CDR2 is YSYEKL. The CDR3 sequence is 17 residues long. This CDR3 reads CASSHPGSGIYPYEQYF. Here the CDR3 DNA reads TGCGCCAGCAGCCATCCGGGATCAGGGATTTACCCCTACGAGCAGTACTTC.

The chain joins TRBV20-1 to TRBJ2-3; 12 bases map to TRBD2. Germline CDR1 reads DFQATT; CDR2 reads SNEGSKA (reference sequence). This CDR3 comprises 16 residues. V lost 6 bases to trimming and J lost 4 bases; unmatched junction nucleotides: 11. The CDR3 DNA reads as TGCAGTGCCGTTGAAGCTAGCGGGGGGGCCGCAGATACGCAGTATTTT. Translation gives CSAVEASGGAADTQYF.

V gene TRBV7-2 combines with J gene TRBJ2-3; 7 bases fit TRBD2. The germline V gene has CDR1 SGHTA and CDR2 FQGNSA. This CDR3 comprises 15 residues. V was pared by 5 bases and J by 5 bases, with 10 bases of the junction left unmatched. DNA for the CDR3: TGTGCCAGCAGCCGCCGGCGGGGGAGCGGAGATACGCAGTATTTT. This sequence encodes CASSRRRGSGDTQYF. The full variable domain, its missing parts supplied by reference TRBV7-2 and TRBJ2-3, is GAGVSQSPSNKVTEKGKDVELRCDPISGHTALYWYRQSLGQGLEFLIYFQGNSAPDKSGLPSDRFSAERTGGSVSTLTIQRTQQEDSAVYLCASSRRRGSGDTQYFGPGTRLTVL.